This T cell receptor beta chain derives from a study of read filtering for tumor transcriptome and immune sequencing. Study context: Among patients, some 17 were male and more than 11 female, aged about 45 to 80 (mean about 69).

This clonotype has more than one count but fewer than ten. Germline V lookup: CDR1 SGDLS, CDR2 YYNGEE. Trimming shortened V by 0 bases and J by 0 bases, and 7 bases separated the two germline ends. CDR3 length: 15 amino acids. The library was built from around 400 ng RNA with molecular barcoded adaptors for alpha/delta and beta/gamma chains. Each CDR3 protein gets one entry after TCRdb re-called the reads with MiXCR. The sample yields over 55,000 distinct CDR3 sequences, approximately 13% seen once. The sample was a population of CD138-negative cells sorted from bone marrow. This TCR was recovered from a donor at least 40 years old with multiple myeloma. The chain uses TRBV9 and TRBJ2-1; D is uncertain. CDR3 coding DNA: TGTGCCAGCAGCGTAGAGGCGGCCTCCTACAATGAGCAGTTCTTC. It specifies CASSVEAASYNEQFF. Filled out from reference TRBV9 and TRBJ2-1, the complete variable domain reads DSGVTQTPKHLITATGQRVTLRCSPRSGDLSVYWYQQSLDQGLQFLIQYYNGEERAKGNILERFSAQQFPDLHSELNLSSLELGDSALYFCASSVEAASYNEQFFGPGTRLTVL.